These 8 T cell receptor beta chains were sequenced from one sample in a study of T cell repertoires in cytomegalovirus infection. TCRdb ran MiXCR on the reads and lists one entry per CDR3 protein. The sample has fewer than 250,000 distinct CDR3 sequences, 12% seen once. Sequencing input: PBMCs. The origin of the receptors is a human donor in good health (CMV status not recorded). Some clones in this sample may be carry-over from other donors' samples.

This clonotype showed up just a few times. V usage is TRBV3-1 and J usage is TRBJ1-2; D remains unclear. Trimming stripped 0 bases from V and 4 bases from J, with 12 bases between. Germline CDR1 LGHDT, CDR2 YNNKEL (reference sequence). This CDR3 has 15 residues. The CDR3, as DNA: TGTGCCAGCAGCCAAGACCCTACTTCGACCTATGGCTACACCTTC. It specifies CASSQDPTSTYGYTF.

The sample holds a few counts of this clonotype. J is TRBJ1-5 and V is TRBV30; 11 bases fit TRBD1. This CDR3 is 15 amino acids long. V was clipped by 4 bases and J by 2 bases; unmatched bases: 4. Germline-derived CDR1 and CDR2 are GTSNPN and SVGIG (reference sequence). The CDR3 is CAWKRTGGGNQPQHF. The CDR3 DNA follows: TGTGCCTGGAAAAGGACAGGGGGCGGCAATCAGCCCCAGCATTTT.

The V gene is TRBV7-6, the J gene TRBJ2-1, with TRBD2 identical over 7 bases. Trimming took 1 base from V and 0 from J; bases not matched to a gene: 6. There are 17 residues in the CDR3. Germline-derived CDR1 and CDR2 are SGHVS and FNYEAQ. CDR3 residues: CASSLDGRGSSYNEQFF. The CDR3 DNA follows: TGTGCCAGCAGCTTAGATGGGAGGGGAAGCTCCTACAATGAGCAGTTCTTC.

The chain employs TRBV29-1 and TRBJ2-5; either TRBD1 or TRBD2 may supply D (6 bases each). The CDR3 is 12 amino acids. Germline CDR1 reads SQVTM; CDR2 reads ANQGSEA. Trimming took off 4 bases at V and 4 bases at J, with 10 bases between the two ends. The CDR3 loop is CSVGGAGETQYF. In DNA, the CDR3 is TGCAGCGTTGGGGGGGCCGGAGAGACCCAGTACTTC.

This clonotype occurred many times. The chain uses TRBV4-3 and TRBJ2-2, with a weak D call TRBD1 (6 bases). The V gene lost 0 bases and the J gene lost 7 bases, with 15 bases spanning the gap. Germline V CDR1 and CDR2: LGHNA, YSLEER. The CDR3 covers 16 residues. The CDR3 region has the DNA TGCGCCAGCAGCCAAGATCGGCGGACAGCTGTCGGGGAGCTGTTTTTT. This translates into CASSQDRRTAVGELFF.

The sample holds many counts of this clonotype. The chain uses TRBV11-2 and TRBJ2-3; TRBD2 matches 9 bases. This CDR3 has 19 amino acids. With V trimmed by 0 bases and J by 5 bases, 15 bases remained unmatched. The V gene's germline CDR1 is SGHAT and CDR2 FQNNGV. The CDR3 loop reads CASSLDRLVTGGGEDTQYF. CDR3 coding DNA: TGTGCCAGCAGCTTAGATCGTCTTGTAACGGGCGGGGGGGAAGATACGCAGTATTTT.

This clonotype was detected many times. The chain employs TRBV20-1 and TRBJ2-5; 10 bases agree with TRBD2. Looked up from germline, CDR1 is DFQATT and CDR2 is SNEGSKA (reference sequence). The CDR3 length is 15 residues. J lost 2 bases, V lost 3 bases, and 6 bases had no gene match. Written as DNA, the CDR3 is TGCAGTGCTAGGGGCTGGACTAGCGGACAAGAGACCCAGTACTTC. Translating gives CSARGWTSGQETQYF.

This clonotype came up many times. The CDR3, as DNA: TGTGCCAGTAAACGGACAGGGGAAGATCAGCCCCAGCATTTT. This gives the protein CASKRTGEDQPQHF. The chain combines TRBV19 with TRBJ1-5; 9 bases agree with TRBD1. This CDR3 spans 14 amino acids. With 7 bases clipped from V and 5 bases from J, the junction kept 6 bases outside the gene matches. Germline-derived CDR1 and CDR2 are LNHDA and SQIVND (reference sequence).